This TCR beta chain emerged from a study of blood T cell repertoires in COVID-19. Study as a whole: T cells, B-cell-depleted T cells, or PBMCs supplied cDNA or gDNA.

Per the original methods: Amplifying reference gene primers gave estimates of nucleated cell counts. Libraries were prepared by immunoSEQ multiplex PCR; TCRdb keeps only in-frame clonotypes and omits some of them. V, J and clone size derive from that table, while D and trimming were established from the DNA sequence. The profile shows 130,000 to 150,000 clones, approximately 90% of them singletons. Germline values: CDR1 SNHLY, CDR2 FYNNEI. Trimming removed 4 bases from V and 0 bases from J; junction bases left unmatched: 5. This CDR3 spans 15 amino acids. The sequenced material came from peripheral blood. V and J are TRBV2 and TRBJ1-1; 7 positions match TRBD1. The clonotype was recovered from a woman aged 40 to 55 with acute or convalescent COVID-19. DNA of the CDR3: TGTGCCAGCAGTGTGGGGACAGCCATGAACACTGAAGCTTTCTTT. Translation: CASSVGTAMNTEAFF.